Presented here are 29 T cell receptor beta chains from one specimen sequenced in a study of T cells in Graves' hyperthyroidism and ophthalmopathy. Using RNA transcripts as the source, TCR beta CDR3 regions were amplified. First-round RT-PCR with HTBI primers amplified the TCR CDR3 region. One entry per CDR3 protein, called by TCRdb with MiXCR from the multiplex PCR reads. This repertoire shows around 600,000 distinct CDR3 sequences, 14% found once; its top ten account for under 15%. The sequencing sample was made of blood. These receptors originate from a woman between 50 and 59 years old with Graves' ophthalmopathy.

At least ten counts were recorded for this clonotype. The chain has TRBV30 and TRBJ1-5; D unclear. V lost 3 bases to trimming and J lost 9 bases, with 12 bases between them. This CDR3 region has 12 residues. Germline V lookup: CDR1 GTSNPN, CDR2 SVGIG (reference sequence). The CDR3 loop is CAWSAGAGPQHF. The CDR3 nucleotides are TGTGCCTGGAGCGCCGGAGCGGGGCCCCAGCATTTT.

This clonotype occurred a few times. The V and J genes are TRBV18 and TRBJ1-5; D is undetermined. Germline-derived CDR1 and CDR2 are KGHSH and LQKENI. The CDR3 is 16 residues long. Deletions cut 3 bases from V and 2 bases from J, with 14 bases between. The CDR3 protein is CASSPLGGKGNQPQHF. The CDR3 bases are TGTGCCAGCTCACCTCTGGGCGGAAAGGGCAATCAGCCCCAGCATTTT. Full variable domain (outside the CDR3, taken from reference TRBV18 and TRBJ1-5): NAGVMQNPRHLVRRRGQEARLRCSPMKGHSHVYWYRQLPEEGLKFMVYLQKENIIDESGMPKERFSAEFPKEGPSILRIQQVVRGDSAAYFCASSPLGGKGNQPQHFGDGTRLSIL.

CDR3 loop: CASSLDFFSGANVLTF. The CDR3, as DNA: TGTGCCAGCAGCTTAGATTTTTTCTCTGGGGCCAACGTCCTGACTTTC. The rearrangement links TRBV7-9 to TRBJ2-6; D uncertain. The V end lost 1 base, the J end lost 0 bases, and 7 bases lay between the germline ends. The germline gives CDR1 SEHNR, CDR2 FQNEAQ (reference sequence). This CDR3 contains 16 residues.

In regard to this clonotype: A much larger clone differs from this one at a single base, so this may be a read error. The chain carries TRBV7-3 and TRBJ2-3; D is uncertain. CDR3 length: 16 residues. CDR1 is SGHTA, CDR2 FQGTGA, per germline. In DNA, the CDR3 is TGTGCCAGCAGCTTAATTAGTGGGGTCAGCACAGATATGCAGTATTTT. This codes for CASSLISGVSTDMQYF.

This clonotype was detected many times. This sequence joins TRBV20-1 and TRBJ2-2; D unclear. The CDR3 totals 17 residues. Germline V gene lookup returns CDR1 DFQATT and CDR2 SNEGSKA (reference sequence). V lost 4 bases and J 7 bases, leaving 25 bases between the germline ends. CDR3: CSAMAAKGGPQIGELFF. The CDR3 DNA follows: TGCAGTGCTATGGCGGCGAAGGGCGGTCCTCAGATCGGGGAGCTGTTTTTT.

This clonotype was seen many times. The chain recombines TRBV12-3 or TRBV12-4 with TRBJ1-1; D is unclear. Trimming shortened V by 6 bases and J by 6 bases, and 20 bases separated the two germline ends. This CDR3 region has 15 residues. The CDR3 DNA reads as TGTGCCAGCAGCCTACGGTCCACGTTTCCACCTGAAGCTTTCTTT. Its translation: CASSLRSTFPPEAFF.

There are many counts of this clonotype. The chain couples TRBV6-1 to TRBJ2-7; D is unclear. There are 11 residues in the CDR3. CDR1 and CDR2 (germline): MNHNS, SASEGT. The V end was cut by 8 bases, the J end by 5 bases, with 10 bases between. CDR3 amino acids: CASLFGNEQYF. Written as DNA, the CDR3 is TGTGCCAGCTTATTCGGAAACGAGCAGTACTTC.

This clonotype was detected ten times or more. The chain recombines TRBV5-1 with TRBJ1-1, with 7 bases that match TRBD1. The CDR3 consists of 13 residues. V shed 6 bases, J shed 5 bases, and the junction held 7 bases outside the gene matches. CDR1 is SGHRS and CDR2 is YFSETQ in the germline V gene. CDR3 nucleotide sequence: TGCGCCAGCACCGAAACAGGGGAAACTGAAGCTTTCTTT. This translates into CASTETGETEAFF.

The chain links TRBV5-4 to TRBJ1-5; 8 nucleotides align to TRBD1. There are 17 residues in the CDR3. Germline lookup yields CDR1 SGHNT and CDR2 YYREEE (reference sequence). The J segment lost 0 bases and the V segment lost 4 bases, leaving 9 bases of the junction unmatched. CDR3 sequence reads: CASSPDREVISNQPQHF. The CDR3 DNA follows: TGTGCCAGCAGCCCGGACAGGGAAGTCATTAGCAATCAGCCCCAGCATTTT.

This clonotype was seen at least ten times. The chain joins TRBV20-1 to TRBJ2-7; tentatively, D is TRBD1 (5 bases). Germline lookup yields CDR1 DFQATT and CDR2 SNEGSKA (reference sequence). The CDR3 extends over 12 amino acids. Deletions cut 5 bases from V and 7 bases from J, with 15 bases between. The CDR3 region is CSAGIGVREQYF. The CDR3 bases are TGCAGTGCTGGAATAGGGGTTCGGGAGCAGTACTTC.

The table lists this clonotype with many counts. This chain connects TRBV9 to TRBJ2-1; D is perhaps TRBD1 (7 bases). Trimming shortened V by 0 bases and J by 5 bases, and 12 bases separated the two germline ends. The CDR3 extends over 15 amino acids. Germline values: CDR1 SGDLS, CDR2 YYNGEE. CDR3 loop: CASSVGQGGHNEQFF. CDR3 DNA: TGTGCCAGCAGCGTAGGGCAGGGGGGACACAATGAGCAGTTCTTC.

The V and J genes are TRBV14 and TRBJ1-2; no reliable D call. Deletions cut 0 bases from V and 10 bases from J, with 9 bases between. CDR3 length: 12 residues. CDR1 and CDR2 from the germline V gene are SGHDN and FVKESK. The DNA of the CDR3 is TGTGCCAGCAGCCAAGATTTTGCCCTCTACACCTTC. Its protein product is CASSQDFALYTF.

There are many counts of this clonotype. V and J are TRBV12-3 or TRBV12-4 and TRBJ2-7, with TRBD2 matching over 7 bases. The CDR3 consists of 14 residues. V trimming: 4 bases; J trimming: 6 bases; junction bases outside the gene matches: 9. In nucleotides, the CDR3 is TGTGCCAGCAGTTCGCGACTAGCCACCTCCGAGCAGTACTTC. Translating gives CASSSRLATSEQYF.

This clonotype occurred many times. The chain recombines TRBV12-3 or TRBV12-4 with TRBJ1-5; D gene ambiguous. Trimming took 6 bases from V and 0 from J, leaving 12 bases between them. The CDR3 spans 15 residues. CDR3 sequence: CASSPPDYSNQPQHF. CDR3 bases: TGTGCCAGCAGCCCCCCCGATTATAGCAATCAGCCCCAGCATTTT.

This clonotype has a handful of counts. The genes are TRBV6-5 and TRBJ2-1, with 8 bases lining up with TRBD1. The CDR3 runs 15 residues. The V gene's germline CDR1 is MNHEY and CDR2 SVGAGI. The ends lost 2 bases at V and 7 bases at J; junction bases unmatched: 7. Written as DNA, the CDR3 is TGTGCCAGCAGTTACCAACAGGGGGGATGGAATGAGCAGTTCTTC. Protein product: CASSYQQGGWNEQFF.

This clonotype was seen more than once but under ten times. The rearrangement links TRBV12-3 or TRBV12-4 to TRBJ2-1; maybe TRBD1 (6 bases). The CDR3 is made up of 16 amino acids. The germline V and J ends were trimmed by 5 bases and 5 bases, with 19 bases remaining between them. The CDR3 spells CASSPPDSVWNNEQFF. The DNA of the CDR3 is TGTGCCAGCAGTCCGCCGGACAGCGTTTGGAACAATGAGCAGTTCTTC.

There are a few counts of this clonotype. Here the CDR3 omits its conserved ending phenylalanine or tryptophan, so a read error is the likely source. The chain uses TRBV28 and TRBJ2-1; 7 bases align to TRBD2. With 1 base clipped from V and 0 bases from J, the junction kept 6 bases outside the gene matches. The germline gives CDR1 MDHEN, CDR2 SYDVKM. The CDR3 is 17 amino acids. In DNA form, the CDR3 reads TGTGCCAGCAGTTTATCGGTAGCGGGTAGCTCCTACAATGAGCAGTTCCTC. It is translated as CASSLSVAGSSYNEQFL.

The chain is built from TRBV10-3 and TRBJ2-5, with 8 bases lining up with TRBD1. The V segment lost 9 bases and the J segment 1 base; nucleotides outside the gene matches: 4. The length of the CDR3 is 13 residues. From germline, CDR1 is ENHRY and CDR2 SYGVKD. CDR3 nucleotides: TGTGCCATAAGGGACAGGCGCCAAGAGACCCAGTACTTC. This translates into CAIRDRRQETQYF.

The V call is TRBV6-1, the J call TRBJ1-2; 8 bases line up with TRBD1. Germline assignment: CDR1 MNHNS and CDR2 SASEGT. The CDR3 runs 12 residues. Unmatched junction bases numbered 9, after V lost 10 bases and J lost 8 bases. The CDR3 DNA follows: TGTGCCACCACCCCGGGACAGGTCGGCTACACCTTC. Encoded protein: CATTPGQVGYTF.

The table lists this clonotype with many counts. This CDR3 reads CASSRNGYEQYF. CDR3 bases: TGCGCCAGCAGCAGGAACGGCTACGAGCAGTACTTC. The chain carries TRBV5-1 and TRBJ2-7; no firm D call. Germline V CDR1 and CDR2: SGHRS, YFSETQ. CDR3 length: 12 residues. Trimming removed 4 bases at V and 3 bases at J, with 8 bases between.

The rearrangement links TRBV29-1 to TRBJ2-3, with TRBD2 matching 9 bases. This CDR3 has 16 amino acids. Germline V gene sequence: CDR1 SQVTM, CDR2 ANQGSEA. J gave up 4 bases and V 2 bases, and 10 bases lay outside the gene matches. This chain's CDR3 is CSVEPESSGMADTQYF. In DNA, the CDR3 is TGCAGCGTTGAACCAGAGTCTAGCGGGATGGCAGATACGCAGTATTTT.

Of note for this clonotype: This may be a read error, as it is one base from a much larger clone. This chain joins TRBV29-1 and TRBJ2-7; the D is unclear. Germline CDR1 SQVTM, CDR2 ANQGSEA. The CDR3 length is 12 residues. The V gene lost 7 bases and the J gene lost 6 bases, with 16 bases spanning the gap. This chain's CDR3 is CSAGLRTSEQYF. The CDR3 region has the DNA TGCAGCGCTGGCCTACGAACGAGCGAGCAGTACTTC.

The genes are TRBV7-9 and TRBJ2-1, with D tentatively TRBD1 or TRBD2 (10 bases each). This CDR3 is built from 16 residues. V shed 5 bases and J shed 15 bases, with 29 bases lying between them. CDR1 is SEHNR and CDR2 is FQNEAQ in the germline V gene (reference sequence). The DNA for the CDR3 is TGTGCCAGCAGCGAGGGACAGGGGCAAAGGACTAGCGGCCTGTTCTTC. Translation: CASSEGQGQRTSGLFF.

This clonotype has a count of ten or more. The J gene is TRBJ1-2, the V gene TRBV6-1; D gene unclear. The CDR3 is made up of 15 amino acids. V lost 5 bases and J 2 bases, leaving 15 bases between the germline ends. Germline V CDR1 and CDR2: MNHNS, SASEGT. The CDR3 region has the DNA TGTGCCAGCAGTAATCTAGCCAGACCGAACTATGGCTACACCTTC. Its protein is CASSNLARPNYGYTF.

The CDR3 DNA reads as TGCGCCAGCAGCTTGGAGGGTTTAGGGGAAAAACTGTTTTTT. Its protein product is CASSLEGLGEKLFF. The V and J genes are TRBV5-1 and TRBJ1-4; D is unresolved. Germline lookup yields CDR1 SGHRS and CDR2 YFSETQ. V dropped 0 bases and J dropped 8 bases, with 11 bases sitting between them. This CDR3 spans 14 amino acids.

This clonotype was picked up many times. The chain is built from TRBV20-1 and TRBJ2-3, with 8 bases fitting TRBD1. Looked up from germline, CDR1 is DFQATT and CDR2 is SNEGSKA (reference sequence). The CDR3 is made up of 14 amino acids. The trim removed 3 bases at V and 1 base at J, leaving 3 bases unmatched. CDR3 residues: CSARGTGGTDTQYF. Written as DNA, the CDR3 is TGCAGTGCTAGGGGGACAGGAGGCACAGATACGCAGTATTTT.

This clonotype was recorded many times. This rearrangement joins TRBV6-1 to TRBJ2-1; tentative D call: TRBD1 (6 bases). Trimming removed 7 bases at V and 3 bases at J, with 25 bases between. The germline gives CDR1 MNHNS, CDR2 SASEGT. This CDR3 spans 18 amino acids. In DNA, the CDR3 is TGTGCCAGCAATTTAATCGGGCAGGGGCCCTTTTTCTACAATGAGCAGTTCTTC. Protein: CASNLIGQGPFFYNEQFF.

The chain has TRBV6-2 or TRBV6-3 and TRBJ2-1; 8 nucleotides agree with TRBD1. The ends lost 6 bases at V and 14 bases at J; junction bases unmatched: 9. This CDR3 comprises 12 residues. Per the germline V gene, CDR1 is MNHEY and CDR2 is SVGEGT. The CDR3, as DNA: TGTGCCAGCAGCCAAGACAGGGGAGGAGAGTTCTTC. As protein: CASSQDRGGEFF.

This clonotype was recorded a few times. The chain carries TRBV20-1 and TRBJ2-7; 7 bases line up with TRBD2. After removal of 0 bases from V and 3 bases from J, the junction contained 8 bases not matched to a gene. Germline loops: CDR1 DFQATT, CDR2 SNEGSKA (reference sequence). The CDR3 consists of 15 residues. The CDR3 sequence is CSARDGSSGNYEQYF. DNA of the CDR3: TGCAGTGCTAGAGATGGGTCTAGCGGAAACTACGAGCAGTACTTC.